This note documents a single TCR beta chain sequence. Sequencing was performed with immunoSEQ multiplex PCR; in TCRdb, only in-frame clones are kept and a portion is missing. Among 70,000 or so clones, approximately 84% were seen once, and the ten largest hold 2.9%. The record originates from a study of control samples from healthy donors and cancer patients. Trimming removed 5 bases from V and 3 bases from J, with 8 bases in between. The CDR3 is 12 amino acids. V gene TRBV12-3 or TRBV12-4 combines with J gene TRBJ2-7; tentatively, D is TRBD1 (6 bases). The sequenced sample was PBMCs. The receptor was isolated from a woman between 45 and 65 years old with lung cancer. The CDR3 sequence: CASSLQGYEQYF. The CDR3 region has the DNA TGTGCCAGCAGTCTACAGGGCTACGAGCAGTACTTC.